The source of this TCR beta chain is a study of radiotherapy plus CTLA-4 blockade in lung cancer. The repertoire was sequenced with immunoSEQ multiplex PCR; TCRdb's copy has only in-frame clones and lacks some. This table has around 45,000 clones, about three quarters appearing once. The CDR3 runs 16 residues. The V end lost 6 bases, the J end lost 3 bases, and 17 bases lay between the germline ends. Germline V gene data show CDR1 as LNHDA and CDR2 as SQIVND (reference sequence). V usage is TRBV19 and J usage is TRBJ2-2; tentatively, D is TRBD1 (6 bases). The source is a human donor with non-small cell lung cancer who had a complete response to radiotherapy plus ipilimumab. This specimen was peripheral blood, taken from a patient treated with radiotherapy plus ipilimumab. In DNA, the CDR3 is TGTGCCAGTAGATCACAGGGTTTAAGGGACACCGGGGAGCTGTTTTTT. As protein: CASRSQGLRDTGELFF.